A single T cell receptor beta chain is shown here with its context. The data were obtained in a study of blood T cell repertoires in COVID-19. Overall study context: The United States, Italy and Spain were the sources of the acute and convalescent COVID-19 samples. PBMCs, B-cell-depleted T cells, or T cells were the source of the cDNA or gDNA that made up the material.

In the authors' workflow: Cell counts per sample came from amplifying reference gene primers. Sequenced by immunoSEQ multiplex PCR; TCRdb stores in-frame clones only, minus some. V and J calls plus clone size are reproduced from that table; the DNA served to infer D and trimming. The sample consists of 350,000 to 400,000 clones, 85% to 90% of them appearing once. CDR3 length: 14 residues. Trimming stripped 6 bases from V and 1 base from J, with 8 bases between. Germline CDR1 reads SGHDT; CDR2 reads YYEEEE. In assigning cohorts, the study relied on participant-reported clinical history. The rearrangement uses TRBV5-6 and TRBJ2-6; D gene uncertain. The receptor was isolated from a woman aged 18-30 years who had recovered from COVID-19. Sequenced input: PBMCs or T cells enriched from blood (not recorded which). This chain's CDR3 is CASTSESGANVLTF. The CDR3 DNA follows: TGTGCCAGCACCTCCGAGTCTGGGGCCAACGTCCTGACTTTC. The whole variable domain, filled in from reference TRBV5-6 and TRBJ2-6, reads DAGVTQSPTHLIKTRGQQVTLRCSPKSGHDTVSWYQQALGQGPQFIFQYYEEEERQRGNFPDRFSGHQFPNYSSELNVNALLLGDSALYLCASTSESGANVLTFGAGSRLTVL.